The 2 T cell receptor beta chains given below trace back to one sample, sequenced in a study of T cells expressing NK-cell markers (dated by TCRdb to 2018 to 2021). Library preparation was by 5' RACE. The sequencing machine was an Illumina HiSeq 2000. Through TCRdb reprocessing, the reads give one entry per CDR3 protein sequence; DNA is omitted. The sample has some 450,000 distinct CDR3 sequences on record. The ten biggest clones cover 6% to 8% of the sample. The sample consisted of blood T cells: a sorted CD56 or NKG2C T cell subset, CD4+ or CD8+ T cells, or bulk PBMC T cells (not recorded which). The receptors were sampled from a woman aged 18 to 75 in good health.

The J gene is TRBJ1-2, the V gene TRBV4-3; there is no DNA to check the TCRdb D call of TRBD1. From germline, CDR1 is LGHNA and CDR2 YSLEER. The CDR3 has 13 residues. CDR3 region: CASSQSGGYGYTF.

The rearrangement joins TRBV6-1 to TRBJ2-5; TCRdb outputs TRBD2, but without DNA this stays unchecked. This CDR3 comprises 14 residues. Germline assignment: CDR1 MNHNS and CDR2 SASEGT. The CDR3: CASTSSGGKETQYF.